One and the same sample provided the 7 T cell receptor beta chains below, sequenced in a study of response to subunit inactivated influenza vaccine. MiXCR was run by TCRdb on the RT-PCR reads, yielding one entry per CDR3 protein. The sample shows 650,000 to 700,000 distinct CDR3 sequences, around 16% of them seen only once. The sample was PBMCs from blood, taken 11 to 12 days after vaccination. The receptors come from a man aged 50 to 60 who received an inactivated influenza vaccine.

This clonotype was recorded many times. The genes are TRBV7-2 and TRBJ2-7; D might be TRBD1 (6 bases). The germline V gene has CDR1 SGHTA and CDR2 FQGNSA. This CDR3 has 15 amino acids. Trimming took 0 bases from V and 1 from J, leaving 10 bases between them. CDR3 in DNA: TGTGCCAGCAGCTTAGCGGGGGCCAATTCCTACGAGCAGTACTTC. Protein: CASSLAGANSYEQYF.

This clonotype has a handful of counts. The chain links TRBV7-2 to TRBJ2-7; TRBD1 aligns across 7 bases. V was clipped by 2 bases and J by 2 bases; unmatched bases: 6. The germline gives CDR1 SGHTA, CDR2 FQGNSA. The CDR3 is 15 amino acids. DNA of the CDR3: TGTGCCAGCAGCTTAACCCGGGACAGAGCCTACGAGCAGTACTTC. Encoded protein: CASSLTRDRAYEQYF.

This clonotype was observed a handful of times. The V call is TRBV3-1, the J call TRBJ2-3; 12 positions agree with TRBD2. In germline, CDR1 is LGHDT, CDR2 YNNKEL (reference sequence). This CDR3 is built from 15 residues. The trim removed 5 bases at V and 6 bases at J, leaving 6 bases unmatched. CDR3 in amino acids: CASSWTSGAGDTQYF. As DNA, the CDR3 is TGTGCCAGCAGCTGGACTAGCGGGGCGGGTGATACGCAGTATTTT.

This clonotype was detected ten times or more. The chain combines TRBV6-5 with TRBJ1-2, with 11 bases that match TRBD1. With V trimmed by 3 bases and J by 4 bases, 10 bases remained unmatched. Looked up from germline, CDR1 is MNHEY and CDR2 is SVGAGI. CDR3 length: 17 amino acids. The CDR3 nucleotides are TGTGCCAGCAGTTATTCAAGGACAGGGGGCGGTGGCTATGGCTACACCTTC. It is translated as CASSYSRTGGGGYGYTF.

CDR3 DNA: TGTGCCAGCAGCAACCGGGACTACGGGGCTGCAGATACGCAGTATTTT. Amino acids: CASSNRDYGAADTQYF. The rearrangement links TRBV7-9 to TRBJ2-3; 7 bases agree with TRBD2. The CDR3 length is 16 residues. Germline CDR1 SEHNR, CDR2 FQNEAQ (reference sequence). V shed 5 bases, J shed 4 bases, and the junction held 12 bases outside the gene matches.

This chain links TRBV6-1 with TRBJ1-5, with a weak D call TRBD1 (5 bases). Germline V lookup: CDR1 MNHNS, CDR2 SASEGT. V was shortened by 2 bases and J by 3 bases, with 26 bases between the two germline ends. The length of the CDR3 is 20 residues. CDR3 nucleotide sequence: TGTGCCAGCAGTGAACGTTTTGGGACCGTTACCTCGAAGAACAATCAGCCCCAGCATTTT. Amino acids: CASSERFGTVTSKNNQPQHF.

This clonotype was counted a few times. The chain combines TRBV9 with TRBJ2-1, with D hard to call. The CDR3 covers 13 residues. Germline-derived CDR1 and CDR2 are SGDLS and YYNGEE. The germline V and J ends were trimmed by 0 bases and 5 bases, with 6 bases remaining between them. CDR3 DNA sequence: TGTGCCAGCAGCGTAGTACCTGACAATGAGCAGTTCTTC. Residues: CASSVVPDNEQFF.